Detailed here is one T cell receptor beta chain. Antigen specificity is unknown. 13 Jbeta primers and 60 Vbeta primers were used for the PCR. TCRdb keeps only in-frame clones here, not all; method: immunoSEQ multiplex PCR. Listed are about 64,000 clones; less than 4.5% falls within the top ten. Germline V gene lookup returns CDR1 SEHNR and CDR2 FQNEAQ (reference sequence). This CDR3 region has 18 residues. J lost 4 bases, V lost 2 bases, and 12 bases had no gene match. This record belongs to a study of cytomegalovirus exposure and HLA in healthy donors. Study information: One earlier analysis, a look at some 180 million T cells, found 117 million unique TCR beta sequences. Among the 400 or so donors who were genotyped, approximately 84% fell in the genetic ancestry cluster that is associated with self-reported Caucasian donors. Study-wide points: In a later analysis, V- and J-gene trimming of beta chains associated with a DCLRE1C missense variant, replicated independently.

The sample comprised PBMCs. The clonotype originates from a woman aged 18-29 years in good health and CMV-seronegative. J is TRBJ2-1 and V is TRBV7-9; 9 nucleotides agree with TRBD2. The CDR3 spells CASSLTPLAGYIYNEQFF. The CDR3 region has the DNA TGTGCCAGCAGCTTAACCCCCCTAGCGGGGTATATATACAATGAGCAGTTCTTC.